This T cell receptor (beta chain) appears in the sequencing data of a study of breast tumors, draining lymph nodes, adjacent tissues. Study-wide results and caveats: The data were judged consistent with most tumor T cells coming from lymph node and expanding in tumor.

There are a few counts of this clonotype. Its antigen is currently unknown. Trimming pared 3 bases from V and 9 bases from J, leaving 13 bases between. This CDR3 contains 13 residues. The lymph nodes were axillary draining lymph nodes from breast cancer patients. In TCRdb, the multiplex PCR reads were re-called with MiXCR into one record per CDR3 protein. The sample holds about 180,000 distinct CDR3 sequences, 30% to 35% seen once. This chain joins TRBV12-3 or TRBV12-4 and TRBJ2-3; no clear D. The TCR was taken from a female donor with breast cancer. Some clones in this sample may be carry-over from other donors' samples. The sequencing input was axillary lymph node tissue. CDR3 bases: TGTGCCAGCAGTTTCTTCGCGCACGAGACGCAGTATTTT. Encoded protein: CASSFFAHETQYF.